These 11 T cell receptor beta chains were sequenced from one sample in a study of TIL therapy for anti-PD-1-resistant metastatic lung cancer. Stated time point: pre-treatment sample, taken before nivolumab and TIL therapy. The immunoSEQ assay was v3. Sequenced by immunoSEQ multiplex PCR; TCRdb stores in-frame clones only, minus some. Found here are tens of thousands of clones, around four fifths of them singletons; the top ten hold about 5.7%. The sequences come from blood, collected at baseline. The origin of the receptors is a person aged 25-85 years with non-small cell lung cancer.

The V gene is TRBV9, the J gene TRBJ2-3; weak D call: TRBD2 (5 bases). The ends were cut back, 0 bases at V and 0 bases at J, with 8 bases in the middle. From germline, CDR1 is SGDLS and CDR2 YYNGEE. The CDR3 has 15 amino acids. CDR3 amino acids: CASSVGGSSTDTQYF. The CDR3 DNA sequence: TGTGCCAGCAGCGTAGGCGGGTCTAGCACAGATACGCAGTATTTT.

The chain is built from TRBV5-6 and TRBJ2-1; 9 bases fit TRBD1. Germline V CDR1 and CDR2: SGHDT, YYEEEE. Losses at the gene ends were 4 bases for V and 7 bases for J; bases not matched to a gene: 3. The CDR3 contains 13 residues. CDR3 coding DNA: TGTGCCAGCAGCGGGGGGACAGGGAATGAGCAGTTCTTC. It is translated as CASSGGTGNEQFF.

This clone was picked up one time. The chain combines TRBV7-9 with TRBJ2-3, with D possibly matching TRBD1 (6 bases). V was cut by 5 bases and J by 9 bases, with 21 bases left in between. Germline V gene lookup returns CDR1 SEHNR and CDR2 FQNEAQ (reference sequence). The CDR3 extends over 15 amino acids. The CDR3 DNA reads TGTGCCAGCAGCCCCAGGGGTCAGTGGGGTGGCACGCAGTATTTT. The encoded protein is CASSPRGQWGGTQYF. The variable domain in full, completed from reference TRBV7-9 and TRBJ2-3, reads DTGVSQNPRHKITKRGQNVTFRCDPISEHNRLYWYRQTLGQGPEFLTYFQNEAQLEKSRLLSDRFSAERPKGSFSTLEIQRTEQGDSAMYLCASSPRGQWGGTQYFGPGTRLTVL.

The chain carries TRBV7-2 and TRBJ2-3, with D perhaps TRBD1 (5 bases). The CDR3 spans 15 residues. Germline CDR1 SGHTA, CDR2 FQGNSA. Trimming took off 2 bases at V and 0 bases at J, with 9 bases between the two ends. CDR3 amino acids: CASSLFQGSTDTQYF. CDR3 sequence (DNA): TGTGCCAGCAGCTTATTTCAGGGAAGCACAGATACGCAGTATTTT.

The chain is built from TRBV7-2 and TRBJ2-7; TRBD2 matches at 11 bases. CDR3 length equals 16 residues. J was trimmed by 5 bases and V by 1 base; bases with no gene match: 7. Germline CDR1 and CDR2: SGHTA and FQGNSA. In nucleotides, the CDR3 is TGTGCCAGCAGCTTAGATGTGACTAGCGGGACCCACGAGCAGTACTTC. Protein product: CASSLDVTSGTHEQYF.

The chain has TRBV6-1 and TRBJ1-6; 7 nucleotides match TRBD1. J lost 7 bases, V lost 4 bases, and 10 bases had no gene match. Per the germline V gene, CDR1 is MNHNS and CDR2 is SASEGT. This CDR3 spans 16 amino acids. The CDR3 nucleotides read TGTGCCAGCAGTGTAGGGGGCTCTCTACGGAATTCACCCCTCCACTTT. This gives the protein CASSVGGSLRNSPLHF.

The chain links TRBV6-5 to TRBJ2-7; maybe TRBD1 (6 bases). The CDR3 has 14 residues. V lost 5 bases, J lost 2 bases, and 13 bases lay in between. From germline, CDR1 is MNHEY and CDR2 SVGAGI. CDR3 nucleotide sequence: TGTGCCAGCAGTCCCGGGACAAATACCTACGAGCAGTACTTC. Its protein product is CASSPGTNTYEQYF.

Only a few counts were recorded for this clone. V gene TRBV15 combines with J gene TRBJ2-7; TRBD2 is a possible D gene (6 bases). This CDR3 is built from 14 residues. V lost 7 bases and J lost 3, with 16 bases in between. Germline loops: CDR1 LNHNV, CDR2 YYDKDF (reference sequence). CDR3 protein: CATTLGRTSYEQYF. CDR3 sequence (DNA): TGTGCCACCACCCTAGGGAGGACAAGCTACGAGCAGTACTTC.

With regard to this clone: A junction boundary mismatches the germline segment, possibly from a read error. This sequence joins TRBV7-7 and TRBJ2-5; a weak D match, TRBD1 (7 bases). Germline-derived CDR1 and CDR2 are SSHAT and FNYEAQ (reference sequence). CDR3 length: 18 residues. CDR3 coding DNA: TGTGCTAGCAGCTTAGAACCCTCAGGGGGGTTTCGAGGAGAGACCCAGTACTTC. Translated: CASSLEPSGGFRGETQYF.

The chain is built from TRBV27 and TRBJ2-7, with unresolved D. The germline CDR1 and CDR2 sequences are MNHEY and SMNVEV (reference sequence). V lost 1 base and J lost 3, with 7 bases in between. The CDR3 has 13 residues. CDR3 residues: CASSLYMGYEQYF. DNA of the CDR3: TGTGCCAGCAGTTTATATATGGGCTACGAGCAGTACTTC.

The J gene is TRBJ2-5, the V gene TRBV29-1; 9 positions match TRBD1. From germline, CDR1 is SQVTM and CDR2 ANQGSEA. After removal of 7 bases from V and 9 bases from J, the junction contained 21 bases not matched to a gene. The CDR3 totals 16 residues. The CDR3 spells CSAETPRRTGALAQYF. For the CDR3, the DNA is TGCAGCGCCGAAACCCCACGACGGACAGGGGCCCTTGCCCAGTACTTC.